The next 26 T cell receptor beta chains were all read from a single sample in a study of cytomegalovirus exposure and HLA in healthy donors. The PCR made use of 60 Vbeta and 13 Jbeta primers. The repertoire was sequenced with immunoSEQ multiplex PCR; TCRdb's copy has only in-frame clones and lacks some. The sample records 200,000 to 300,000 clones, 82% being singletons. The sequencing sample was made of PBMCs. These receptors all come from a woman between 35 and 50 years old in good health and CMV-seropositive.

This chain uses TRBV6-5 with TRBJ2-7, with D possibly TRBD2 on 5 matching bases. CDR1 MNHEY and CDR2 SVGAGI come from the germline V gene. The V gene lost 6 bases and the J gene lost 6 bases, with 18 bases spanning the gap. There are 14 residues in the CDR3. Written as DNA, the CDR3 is TGTGCCAGCAGCTCTGACTATCCAGTCCGCGAGCAGTACTTC. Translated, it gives CASSSDYPVREQYF.

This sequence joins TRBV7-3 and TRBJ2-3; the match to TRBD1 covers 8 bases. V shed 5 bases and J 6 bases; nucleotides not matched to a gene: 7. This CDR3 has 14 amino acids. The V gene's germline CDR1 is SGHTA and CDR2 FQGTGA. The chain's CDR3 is CASSPNRGVDTQYF. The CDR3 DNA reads TGTGCCAGCAGCCCGAACAGGGGGGTCGATACGCAGTATTTT.

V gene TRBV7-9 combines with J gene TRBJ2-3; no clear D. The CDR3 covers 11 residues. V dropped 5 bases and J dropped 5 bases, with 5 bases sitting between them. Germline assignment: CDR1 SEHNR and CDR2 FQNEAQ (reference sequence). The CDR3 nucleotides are TGTGCCAGCAGCACTGGAGATACGCAGTATTTT. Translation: CASSTGDTQYF.

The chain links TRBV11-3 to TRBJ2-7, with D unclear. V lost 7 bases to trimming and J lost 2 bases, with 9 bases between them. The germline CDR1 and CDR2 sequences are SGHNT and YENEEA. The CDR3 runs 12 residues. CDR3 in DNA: TGTGCCAGCACGAAGAGTGCCTACGAGCAGTACTTC. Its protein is CASTKSAYEQYF. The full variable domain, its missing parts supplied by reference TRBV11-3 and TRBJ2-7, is EAGVVQSPRYKIIEKKQPVAFWCNPISGHNTLYWYLQNLGQGPELLIRYENEEAVDDSQLPKDRFSAERLKGVDSTLKIQPAELGDSAVYLCASTKSAYEQYFGPGTRLTVT.

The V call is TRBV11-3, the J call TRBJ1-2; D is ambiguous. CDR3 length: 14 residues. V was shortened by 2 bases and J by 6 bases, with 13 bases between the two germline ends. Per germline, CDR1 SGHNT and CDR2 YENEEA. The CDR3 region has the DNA TGTGCCAGCAGCTTAATACCTGGAGGTGATGGCTACACCTTC. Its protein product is CASSLIPGGDGYTF.

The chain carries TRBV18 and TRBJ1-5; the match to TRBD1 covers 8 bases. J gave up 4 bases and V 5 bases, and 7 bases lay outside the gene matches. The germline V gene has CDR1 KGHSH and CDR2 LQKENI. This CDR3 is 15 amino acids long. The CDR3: CASSISTGANQPQHF. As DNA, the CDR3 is TGTGCCAGCTCAATCTCGACAGGGGCAAATCAGCCCCAGCATTTT.

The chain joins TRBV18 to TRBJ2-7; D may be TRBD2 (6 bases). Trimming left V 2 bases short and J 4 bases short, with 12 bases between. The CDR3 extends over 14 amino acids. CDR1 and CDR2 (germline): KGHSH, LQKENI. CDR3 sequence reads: CASSPSSGAYEQYF. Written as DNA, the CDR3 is TGTGCCAGCTCACCAAGTAGCGGAGCTTACGAGCAGTACTTC.

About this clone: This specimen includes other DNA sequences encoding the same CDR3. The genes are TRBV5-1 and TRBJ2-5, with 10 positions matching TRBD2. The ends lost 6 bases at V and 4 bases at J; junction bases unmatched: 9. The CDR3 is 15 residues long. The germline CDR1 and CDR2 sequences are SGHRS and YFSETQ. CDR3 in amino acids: CASILAGVVGETQYF. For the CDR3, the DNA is TGCGCCAGCATCCTAGCGGGAGTGGTAGGAGAGACCCAGTACTTC.

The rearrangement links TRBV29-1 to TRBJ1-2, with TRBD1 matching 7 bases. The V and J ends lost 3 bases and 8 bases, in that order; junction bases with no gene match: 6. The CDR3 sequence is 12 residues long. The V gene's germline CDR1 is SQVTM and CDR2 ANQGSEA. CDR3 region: CSVETGRGGYTF. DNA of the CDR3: TGCAGCGTTGAGACAGGGCGTGGGGGCTACACCTTC.

The CDR3 DNA sequence: TGTGCCAGCAGCTTCCCCTCCTGGACTAGCGGGGGGGCCATCTATGAGCAGTTCTTC. It translates to CASSFPSWTSGGAIYEQFF. The chain couples TRBV11-2 to TRBJ2-1; TRBD2 agrees at 15 bases. The length of the CDR3 is 19 residues. J was trimmed by 8 bases and V by 3 bases; bases with no gene match: 14. Germline assignment: CDR1 SGHAT and CDR2 FQNNGV.

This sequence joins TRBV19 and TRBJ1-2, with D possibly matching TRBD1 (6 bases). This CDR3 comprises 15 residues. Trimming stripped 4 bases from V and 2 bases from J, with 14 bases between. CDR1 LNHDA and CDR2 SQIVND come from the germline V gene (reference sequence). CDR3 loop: CASSRQAASNYGYTF. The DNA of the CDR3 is TGTGCCAGTAGTAGACAGGCCGCCTCCAACTATGGCTACACCTTC.

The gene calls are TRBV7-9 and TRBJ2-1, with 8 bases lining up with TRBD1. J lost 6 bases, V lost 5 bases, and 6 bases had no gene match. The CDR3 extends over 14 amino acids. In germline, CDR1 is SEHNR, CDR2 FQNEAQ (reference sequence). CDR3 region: CASSPRTGINEQFF. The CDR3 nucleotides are TGTGCCAGCAGCCCCCGGACAGGGATCAATGAGCAGTTCTTC.

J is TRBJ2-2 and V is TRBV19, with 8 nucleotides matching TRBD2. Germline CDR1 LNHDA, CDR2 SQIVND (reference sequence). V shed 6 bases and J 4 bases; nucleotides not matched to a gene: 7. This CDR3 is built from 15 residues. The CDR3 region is CASRHPGGGTGELFF. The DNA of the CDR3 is TGTGCCAGTAGACACCCCGGGGGGGGCACCGGGGAGCTGTTTTTT.

The CDR3 coding sequence is TGTGCCAGCAGCTACGGGACAGGGACTAACTATGGCTACACCTTC. Amino acids: CASSYGTGTNYGYTF. The chain carries TRBV11-2 and TRBJ1-2; TRBD1 matches 9 bases. Losses at the gene ends were 4 bases for V and 0 bases for J; bases not matched to a gene: 3. CDR3 length: 15 residues. Germline V gene lookup returns CDR1 SGHAT and CDR2 FQNNGV.

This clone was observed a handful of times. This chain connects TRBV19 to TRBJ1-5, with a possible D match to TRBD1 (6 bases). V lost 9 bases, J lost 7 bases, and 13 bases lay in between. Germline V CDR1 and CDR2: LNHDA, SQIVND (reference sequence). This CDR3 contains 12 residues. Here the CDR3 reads CASRQAGQPQHF. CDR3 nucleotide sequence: TGTGCCAGCCGACAGGCTGGACAGCCCCAGCATTTT.

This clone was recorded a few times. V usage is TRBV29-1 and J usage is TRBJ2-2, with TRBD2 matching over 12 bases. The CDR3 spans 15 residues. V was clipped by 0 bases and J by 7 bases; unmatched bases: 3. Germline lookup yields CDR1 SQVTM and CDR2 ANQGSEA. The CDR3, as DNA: TGCAGCGTTGAAGAGACTAGCGGGAGCGGCGGGGAGCTGTTTTTT. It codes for CSVEETSGSGGELFF.

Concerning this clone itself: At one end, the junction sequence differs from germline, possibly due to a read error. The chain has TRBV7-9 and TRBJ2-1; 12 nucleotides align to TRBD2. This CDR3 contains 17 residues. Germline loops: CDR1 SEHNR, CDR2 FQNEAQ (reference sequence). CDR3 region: CSSSALNLAGGNNEQFF. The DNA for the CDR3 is TGTTCCAGCAGCGCCCTTAATCTAGCGGGGGGGAACAATGAGCAGTTCTTC. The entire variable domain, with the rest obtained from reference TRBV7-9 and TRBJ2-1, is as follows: DTGVSQNPRHKITKRGQNVTFRCDPISEHNRLYWYRQTLGQGPEFLTYFQNEAQLEKSRLLSDRFSAERPKGSFSTLEIQRTEQGDSAMYLCSSSALNLAGGNNEQFFGPGTRLTVL.

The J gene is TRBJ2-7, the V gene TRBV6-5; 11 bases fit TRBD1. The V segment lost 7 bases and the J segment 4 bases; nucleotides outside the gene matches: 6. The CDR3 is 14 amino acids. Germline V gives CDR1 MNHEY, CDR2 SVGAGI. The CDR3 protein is CASKGQGAVYEQYF. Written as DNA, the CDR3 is TGTGCCAGCAAAGGACAGGGGGCAGTTTACGAGCAGTACTTC.

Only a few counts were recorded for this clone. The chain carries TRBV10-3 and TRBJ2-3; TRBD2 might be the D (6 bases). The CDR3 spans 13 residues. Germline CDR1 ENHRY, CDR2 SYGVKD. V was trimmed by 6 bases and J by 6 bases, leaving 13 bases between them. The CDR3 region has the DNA TGTGCCATCAGGGGGGACTCTGGGGATACGCAGTATTTT. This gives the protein CAIRGDSGDTQYF.

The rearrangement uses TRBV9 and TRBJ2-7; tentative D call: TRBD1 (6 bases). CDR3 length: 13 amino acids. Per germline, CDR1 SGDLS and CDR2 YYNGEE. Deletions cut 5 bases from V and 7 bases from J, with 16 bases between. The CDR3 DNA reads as TGTGCCAGCAGTGCGAGGGGGTCTTGGGAGCAGTACTTC. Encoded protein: CASSARGSWEQYF.

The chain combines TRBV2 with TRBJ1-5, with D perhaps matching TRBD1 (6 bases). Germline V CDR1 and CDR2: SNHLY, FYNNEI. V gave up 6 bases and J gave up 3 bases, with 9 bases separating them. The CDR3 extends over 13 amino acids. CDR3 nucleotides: TGTGCCAGCAGCACAGGGAACAATCAGCCCCAGCATTTT. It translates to CASSTGNNQPQHF.

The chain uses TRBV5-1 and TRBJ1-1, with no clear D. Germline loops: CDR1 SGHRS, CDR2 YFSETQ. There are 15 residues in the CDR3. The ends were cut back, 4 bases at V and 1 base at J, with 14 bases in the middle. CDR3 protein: CASSPSSEQNTEAFF. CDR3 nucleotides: TGCGCCAGCAGCCCATCGTCGGAGCAGAACACTGAAGCTTTCTTT.

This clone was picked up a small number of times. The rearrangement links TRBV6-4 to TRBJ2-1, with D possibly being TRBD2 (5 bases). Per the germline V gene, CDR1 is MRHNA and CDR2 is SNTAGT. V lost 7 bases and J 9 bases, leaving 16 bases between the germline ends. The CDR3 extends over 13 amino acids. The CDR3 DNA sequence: TGTGCCAGCATGCTGGGGAGAACGGGTGAGCAGTTCTTC. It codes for CASMLGRTGEQFF.

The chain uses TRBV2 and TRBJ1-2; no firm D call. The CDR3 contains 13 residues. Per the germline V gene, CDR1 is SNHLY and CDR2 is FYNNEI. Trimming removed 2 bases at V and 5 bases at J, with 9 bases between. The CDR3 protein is CASSERQVYGYTF. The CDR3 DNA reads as TGTGCCAGCAGTGAACGGCAGGTTTATGGCTACACCTTC.

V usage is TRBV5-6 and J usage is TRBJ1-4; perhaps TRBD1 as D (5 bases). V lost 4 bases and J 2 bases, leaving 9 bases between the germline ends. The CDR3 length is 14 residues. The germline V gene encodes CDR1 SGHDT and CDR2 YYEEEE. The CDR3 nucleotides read TGTGCCAGCAGCCCGGGGGGGACTAATGAAAAACTGTTTTTT. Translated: CASSPGGTNEKLFF. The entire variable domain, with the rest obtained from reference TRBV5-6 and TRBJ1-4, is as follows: DAGVTQSPTHLIKTRGQQVTLRCSPKSGHDTVSWYQQALGQGPQFIFQYYEEEERQRGNFPDRFSGHQFPNYSSELNVNALLLGDSALYLCASSPGGTNEKLFFGSGTQLSVL.

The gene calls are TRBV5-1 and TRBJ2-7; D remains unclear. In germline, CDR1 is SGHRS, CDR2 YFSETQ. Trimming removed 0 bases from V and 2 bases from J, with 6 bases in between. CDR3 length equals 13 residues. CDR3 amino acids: CASSLGSPYEQYF. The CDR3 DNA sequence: TGCGCCAGCAGCTTGGGGAGTCCCTACGAGCAGTACTTC.